This T cell receptor (beta chain) is from a study of blood T cell repertoires in COVID-19. Study summary: From the United States, Italy and Spain came samples of acute and convalescent COVID-19. PBMCs, B-cell-depleted T cells, or T cells provided the cDNA or gDNA that made up the material.

Study processing details: Nucleated cell number was recorded as an estimate derived from reference gene primer amplification. The repertoire was sequenced with immunoSEQ multiplex PCR; TCRdb's copy has only in-frame clones and lacks some. For V, J and clone size, that table is used; D and trimming come from the DNA. The sample shows approximately 120,000 clones, around four fifths of them seen only once. CDR1 and CDR2 from the germline V gene are DFQATT and SNEGSKA (reference sequence). There are 11 residues in the CDR3. The V end lost 4 bases, the J end lost 10 bases, and 13 bases lay between the germline ends.

V is TRBV20-1 and J is TRBJ1-1; perhaps TRBD1 as D (6 bases). The sequencing input was peripheral blood. This TCR was recovered from an older woman with acute or convalescent COVID-19. CDR3 protein: CSATGAVGAFF. Written as DNA, the CDR3 is TGCAGTGCTACAGGGGCGGTCGGAGCTTTCTTT.